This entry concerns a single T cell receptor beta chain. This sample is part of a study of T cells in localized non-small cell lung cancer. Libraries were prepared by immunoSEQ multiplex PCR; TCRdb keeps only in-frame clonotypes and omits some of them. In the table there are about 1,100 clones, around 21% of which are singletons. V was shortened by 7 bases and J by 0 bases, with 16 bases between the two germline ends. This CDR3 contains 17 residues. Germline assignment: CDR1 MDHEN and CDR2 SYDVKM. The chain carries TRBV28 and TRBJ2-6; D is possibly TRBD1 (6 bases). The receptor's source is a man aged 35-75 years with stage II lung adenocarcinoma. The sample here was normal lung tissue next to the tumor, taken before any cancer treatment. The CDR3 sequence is CASTTVQGSSGANVLTF. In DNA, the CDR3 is TGTGCCAGCACGACCGTACAGGGATCCTCTGGGGCCAACGTCCTGACTTTC. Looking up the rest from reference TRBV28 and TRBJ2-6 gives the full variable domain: DVKVTQSSRYLVKRTGEKVFLECVQDMDHENMFWYRQDPGLGLRLIYFSYDVKMKEKGDIPEGYSVSREKKERFSLILESASTNQTSMYLCASTTVQGSSGANVLTFGAGSRLTVL.